The 11 T cell receptor beta chains reported below all come from one sample, sequenced in a study of shared clonotypes between healthy human individuals. Here immunoSEQ multiplex PCR was the method, and the copy in TCRdb shows in-frame clones only, minus some. The table lists over 1.4 million clones, approximately 96% of them singletons. The source material was naive CD4+ T cells sorted from blood. Indicated subset: CD45RA+ positively selected. These TCRs come from a man younger than 40 in good health.

In regard to this clone: This CDR3 is also generated by other DNA sequences in the sample. The V and J genes are TRBV18 and TRBJ2-1, with D perhaps TRBD1 or TRBD2 (5 bases each). The germline V and J ends were trimmed by 2 bases and 0 bases, with 8 bases remaining between them. CDR1 and CDR2 from the germline V gene are KGHSH and LQKENI. This CDR3 region has 15 residues. This CDR3 reads CASSPGGFSYNEQFF. CDR3 coding DNA: TGTGCCAGCTCACCAGGGGGTTTCTCCTACAATGAGCAGTTCTTC.

The rearrangement uses TRBV11-2 and TRBJ2-5; D not resolved. The J call is in doubt because the DNA end fits TRBJ2-7 better. This CDR3 region has 16 residues. The V gene's germline CDR1 is SGHAT and CDR2 FQNNGV. The CDR3: CASSLGFAASSYEQYF. The DNA of the CDR3 is TGTGCCAGCAGCTTGGGTTTTGCAGCAAGCTCCTACGAGCAGTACTTC.

J is TRBJ2-7 and V is TRBV19; possible D gene TRBD2, 7 bases. This CDR3 is built from 16 residues. Trimming pared 4 bases from V and 5 bases from J, leaving 21 bases between. The germline gives CDR1 LNHDA, CDR2 SQIVND (reference sequence). CDR3 in DNA: TGTGCCAGTAGTACAGGGGTTATGGGAGGGCCGAACGAGCAGTACTTC. It specifies CASSTGVMGGPNEQYF.

This chain links TRBV5-1 with TRBJ2-3, with a possible D match to TRBD2 (5 bases). The CDR3 is 16 amino acids. Germline V gene lookup returns CDR1 SGHRS and CDR2 YFSETQ. Deletions cut 4 bases from V and 4 bases from J, with 19 bases between. DNA of the CDR3: TGCGCCAGCAGCCGTGACGGGAAGCTGGGAGCAGATACGCAGTATTTT. The encoded protein is CASSRDGKLGADTQYF. Looking up the rest from reference TRBV5-1 and TRBJ2-3 gives the full variable domain: KAGVTQTPRYLIKTRGQQVTLSCSPISGHRSVSWYQQTPGQGLQFLFEYFSETQRNKGNFPGRFSGRQFSNSRSEMNVSTLELGDSALYLCASSRDGKLGADTQYFGPGTRLTVL.

This sequence joins TRBV28 and TRBJ1-6; D uncertain. Trimming left V 5 bases short and J 10 bases short, with 15 bases between. The V gene's germline CDR1 is MDHEN and CDR2 SYDVKM. CDR3 size: 14 residues. CDR3 protein: CASSPPFVGSPLHF. As DNA, the CDR3 is TGTGCCAGCAGTCCGCCTTTCGTTGGGTCACCCCTCCACTTT.

V usage is TRBV7-3 and J usage is TRBJ2-1; TRBD2 agrees at 10 bases. The CDR3 has 16 residues. Per the germline V gene, CDR1 is SGHTA and CDR2 is FQGTGA. J was trimmed by 2 bases and V by 0 bases; bases with no gene match: 1. CDR3 loop: CASSLTGTSAYNEQFF. CDR3 in DNA: TGTGCCAGCAGCTTAACCGGGACTAGCGCCTACAATGAGCAGTTCTTC. The entire variable domain, with the rest obtained from reference TRBV7-3 and TRBJ2-1, is as follows: GAGVSQTPSNKVTEKGKYVELRCDPISGHTALYWYRQSLGQGPEFLIYFQGTGAADDSGLPNDRFFAVRPEGSVSTLKIQRTERGDSAVYLCASSLTGTSAYNEQFFGPGTRLTVL.

The genes are TRBV18 and TRBJ1-3; 10 bases are a match to TRBD1. The trim removed 1 base at V and 4 bases at J, leaving 7 bases unmatched. Germline loops: CDR1 KGHSH, CDR2 LQKENI. CDR3 length equals 17 residues. The CDR3 sequence is CASSPLFGDRGGNTIYF. In DNA, the CDR3 is TGTGCCAGCTCACCACTTTTCGGGGACAGGGGAGGAAACACCATATATTTT.

The rearrangement joins TRBV28 to TRBJ2-7, with 9 bases lining up with TRBD1. V lost 1 base and J lost 5; bases outside the gene matches: 6. CDR3 length: 15 amino acids. Germline V gene lookup returns CDR1 MDHEN and CDR2 SYDVKM. The CDR3 protein is CASSLLGTGPDEQYF. CDR3 coding DNA: TGTGCCAGCAGTTTATTAGGGACAGGGCCCGACGAGCAGTACTTC.

V and J are TRBV6-1 and TRBJ1-5; D not resolved. The CDR3 has 13 amino acids. Trimming left V 4 bases short and J 6 bases short, with 10 bases between. Germline lookup yields CDR1 MNHNS and CDR2 SASEGT. The CDR3 spells CASSATPRQPQHF. Written as DNA, the CDR3 is TGTGCCAGCAGTGCAACACCTCGTCAGCCCCAGCATTTT.

CDR3 DNA: TGCAGCGGCGTAGGGGAATCCAGGGAGCTGTTTTTT. This codes for CSGVGESRELFF. V usage is TRBV29-1 and J usage is TRBJ2-2; possible D gene TRBD1, 5 bases. The CDR3 loop spans 12 amino acids. V dropped 7 bases and J dropped 9 bases, with 15 bases sitting between them. Germline CDR1 is SQVTM and CDR2 is ANQGSEA.

The chain combines TRBV28 with TRBJ2-5, with a tentative D call TRBD2 (5 bases). With 9 bases removed from V and 5 bases from J, the gap between germline ends came to 19 bases. The CDR3 sequence is 14 residues long. Germline V CDR1 and CDR2: MDHEN, SYDVKM. CDR3 loop: CARVVRALKETQYF. The CDR3 coding sequence is TGTGCCAGAGTTGTGAGGGCACTTAAGGAGACCCAGTACTTC. Supplemented by reference TRBV28 and TRBJ2-5, the full variable domain reads DVKVTQSSRYLVKRTGEKVFLECVQDMDHENMFWYRQDPGLGLRLIYFSYDVKMKEKGDIPEGYSVSREKKERFSLILESASTNQTSMYLCARVVRALKETQYFGPGTRLLVL.